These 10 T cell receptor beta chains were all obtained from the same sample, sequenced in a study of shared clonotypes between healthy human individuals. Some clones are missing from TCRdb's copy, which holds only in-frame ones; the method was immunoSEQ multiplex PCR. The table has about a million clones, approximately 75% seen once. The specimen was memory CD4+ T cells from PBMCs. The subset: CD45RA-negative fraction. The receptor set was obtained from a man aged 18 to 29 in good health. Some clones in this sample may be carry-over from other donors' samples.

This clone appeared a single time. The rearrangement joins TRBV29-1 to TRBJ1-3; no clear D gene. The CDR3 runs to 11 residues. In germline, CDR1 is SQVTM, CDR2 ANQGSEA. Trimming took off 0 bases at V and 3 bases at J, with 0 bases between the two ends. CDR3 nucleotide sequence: TGCAGCGTTGAAGATGGAAACACCATATATTTT. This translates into CSVEDGNTIYF.

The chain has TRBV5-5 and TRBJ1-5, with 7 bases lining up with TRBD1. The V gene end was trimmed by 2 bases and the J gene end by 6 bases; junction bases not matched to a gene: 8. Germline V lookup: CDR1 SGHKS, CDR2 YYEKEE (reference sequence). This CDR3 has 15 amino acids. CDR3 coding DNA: TGTGCCAGCAGCTTCTTTTCCAGGGGGTCTCAGCCCCAGCATTTT. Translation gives CASSFFSRGSQPQHF.

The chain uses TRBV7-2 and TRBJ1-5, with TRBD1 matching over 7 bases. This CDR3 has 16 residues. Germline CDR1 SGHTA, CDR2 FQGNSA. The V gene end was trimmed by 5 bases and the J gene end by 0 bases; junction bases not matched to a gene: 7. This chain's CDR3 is CASSVKGASSNQPQHF. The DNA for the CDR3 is TGTGCCAGCAGCGTGAAGGGGGCAAGTAGCAATCAGCCCCAGCATTTT.

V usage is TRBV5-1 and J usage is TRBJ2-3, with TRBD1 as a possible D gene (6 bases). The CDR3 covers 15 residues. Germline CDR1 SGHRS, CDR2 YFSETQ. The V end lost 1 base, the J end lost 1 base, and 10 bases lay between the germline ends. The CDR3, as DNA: TGCGCCAGCAGCTTGTTGGACAGAGGCACAGATACGCAGTATTTT. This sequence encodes CASSLLDRGTDTQYF.

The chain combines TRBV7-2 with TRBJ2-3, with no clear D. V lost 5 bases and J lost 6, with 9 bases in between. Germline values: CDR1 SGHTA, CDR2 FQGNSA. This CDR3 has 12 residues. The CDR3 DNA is TGTGCCAGCAGCGCCGGCCGCGATACGCAGTATTTT. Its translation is CASSAGRDTQYF. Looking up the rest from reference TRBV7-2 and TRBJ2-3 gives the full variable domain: GAGVSQSPSNKVTEKGKDVELRCDPISGHTALYWYRQSLGQGLEFLIYFQGNSAPDKSGLPSDRFSAERTGGSVSTLTIQRTQQEDSAVYLCASSAGRDTQYFGPGTRLTVL.

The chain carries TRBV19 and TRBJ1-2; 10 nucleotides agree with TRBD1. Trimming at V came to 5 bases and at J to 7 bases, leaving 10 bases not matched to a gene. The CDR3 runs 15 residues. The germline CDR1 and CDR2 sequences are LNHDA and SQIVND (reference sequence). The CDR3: CASSDRGLTGGGYTF. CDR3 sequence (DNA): TGTGCCAGTAGTGACAGGGGGCTAACGGGAGGTGGCTACACCTTC.

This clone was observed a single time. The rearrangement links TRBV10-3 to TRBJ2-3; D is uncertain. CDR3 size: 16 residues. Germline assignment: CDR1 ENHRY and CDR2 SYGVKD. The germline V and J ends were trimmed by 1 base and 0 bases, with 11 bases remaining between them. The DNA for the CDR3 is TGTGCCATCAGTGAGTACGGCGGTACTAGCACAGATACGCAGTATTTT. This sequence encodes CAISEYGGTSTDTQYF.

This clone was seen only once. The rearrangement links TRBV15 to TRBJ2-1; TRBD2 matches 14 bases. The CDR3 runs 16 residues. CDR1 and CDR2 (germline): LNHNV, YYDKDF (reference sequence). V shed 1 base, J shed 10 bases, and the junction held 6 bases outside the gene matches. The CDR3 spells CATSRGPGLAGVEQFF. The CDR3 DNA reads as TGTGCCACCAGCAGAGGCCCGGGACTAGCGGGAGTAGAGCAGTTCTTC.

The DNA for the CDR3 is TGCAGCGTCTTTAAGGGGGGGCTAGCGGTACACAATGAGCAGTTCTTC. The encoded protein is CSVFKGGLAVHNEQFF. The chain joins TRBV29-1 to TRBJ2-1; perhaps TRBD2 as D (7 bases). V lost 6 bases, J lost 5 bases, and 23 bases lay in between. The CDR3 runs 16 residues. Looked up from germline, CDR1 is SQVTM and CDR2 is ANQGSEA.

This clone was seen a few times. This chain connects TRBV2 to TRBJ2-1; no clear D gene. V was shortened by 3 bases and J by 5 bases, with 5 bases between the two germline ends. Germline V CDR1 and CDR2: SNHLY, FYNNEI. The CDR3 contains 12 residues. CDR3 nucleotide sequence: TGTGCCAGCAGTGAGGAGAACAATGAGCAGTTCTTC. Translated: CASSEENNEQFF.